These 21 T cell receptor beta chains were sequenced from one sample in a study of molecular identifiers for immune sequencing clone quantification. MiXCR was run by TCRdb on the PCR reads, yielding one entry per CDR3 protein. The sample records about 10,000 distinct CDR3 sequences, 20% to 25% being singletons. Sequencing used naive CD8+ T cells from blood, with Jurkat cell RNA spiked in. Subset described: FACS-sorted CD8+CD4-CCR7+CD45RA+ naive T cells. All receptors derive from a human donor in good health. Some libraries in this study had Jurkat cell RNA spiked in.

Sample share makes this clonotype medium-sized. J is TRBJ2-1 and V is TRBV2, with D perhaps matching TRBD2 (6 bases). Germline lookup yields CDR1 SNHLY and CDR2 FYNNEI. The CDR3 runs to 13 residues. Trimming removed 7 bases from V and 5 bases from J, with 12 bases in between. Here the CDR3 DNA reads TGTGCCAGCATCGGGACTGAAGACAATGAGCAGTTCTTC. Encoded protein: CASIGTEDNEQFF.

This clonotype has ten or more counts. The chain combines TRBV28 with TRBJ2-1; D might be TRBD2 (5 bases). The germline CDR1 and CDR2 sequences are MDHEN and SYDVKM. The CDR3 runs to 13 residues. Trimming shortened V by 2 bases and J by 12 bases, and 14 bases separated the two germline ends. The CDR3 region is CASSLRSGVWQFF. The CDR3 DNA follows: TGTGCCAGCAGTTTAAGGTCCGGGGTATGGCAGTTCTTC.

This clonotype is medium-sized (0.01 to 0.1%). The rearrangement links TRBV20-1 to TRBJ2-7, with 11 nucleotides matching TRBD2. Germline-derived CDR1 and CDR2 are DFQATT and SNEGSKA (reference sequence). The V and J ends lost 0 bases and 5 bases, in that order; junction bases with no gene match: 6. This CDR3 contains 15 residues. This CDR3 reads CSAREASGGWNEQYF. The CDR3 DNA follows: TGCAGTGCTAGAGAGGCTAGCGGGGGGTGGAACGAGCAGTACTTC.

On this clonotype itself: This clone may be a read error of a much larger clone one base away. As the CDR3 is not closed by the conserved phenylalanine or tryptophan, this likely results from a read error. This chain connects TRBV7-6 to TRBJ2-7; 7 nucleotides line up with TRBD2. V shed 2 bases and J 3 bases; nucleotides not matched to a gene: 7. The CDR3 has 15 residues. Germline CDR1 is SGHVS and CDR2 is FNYEAQ. As DNA, the CDR3 is TGTGCCAGCAGCTTAAGGAGGGAGGGTATCTACGAGCAGTACTCC. Encoded protein: CASSLRREGIYEQYS.

This clonotype is labeled medium-sized (0.01 to 0.1%). The J gene is TRBJ2-2, the V gene TRBV13, with 7 bases that match TRBD2. There are 16 residues in the CDR3. CDR1 is PRHDT, CDR2 FYEKMQ, per germline (reference sequence). After removal of 3 bases from V and 4 bases from J, the junction contained 8 bases not matched to a gene. The CDR3 DNA sequence: TGTGCCAGCAGCTTGGTCGGACTAGTCGGCACCGGGGAGCTGTTTTTT. It is translated as CASSLVGLVGTGELFF.

The chain is built from TRBV5-5 and TRBJ2-1; D assignment may be TRBD1 or TRBD2 (5 bases each). The V end was cut by 9 bases, the J end by 12 bases, with 19 bases between. There are 12 residues in the CDR3. Germline values: CDR1 SGHKS, CDR2 YYEKEE (reference sequence). CDR3 nucleotides: TGTGCCACCGAGGGGATACGGTATGGGCAGTTCTTC. Its protein is CATEGIRYGQFF.

This rearrangement joins TRBV20-1 to TRBJ2-3; either TRBD1 or TRBD2 may supply D (5 bases each). The CDR3 consists of 15 residues. Trimming took off 5 bases at V and 7 bases at J, with 22 bases between the two ends. Per germline, CDR1 DFQATT and CDR2 SNEGSKA (reference sequence). CDR3 sequence: CSACPRRDPLNTQYF. The DNA of the CDR3 is TGCAGTGCTTGCCCGCGCCGGGACCCCCTTAATACGCAGTATTTT.

With regard to this clonotype: This CDR3 is missing its conserved last phenylalanine or tryptophan, likely due to a read error. The chain carries TRBV11-2 and TRBJ2-1; possibly TRBD1 for D (6 bases). This CDR3 has 13 amino acids. V lost 4 bases and J lost 5, with 9 bases in between. Germline V lookup: CDR1 SGHAT, CDR2 FQNNGV. CDR3 nucleotide sequence: TGTGCCAGCAGCTCCGGACAGAACAATGAGCAGTTCATC. It is translated as CASSSGQNNEQFI.

V usage is TRBV4-1 and J usage is TRBJ2-1; D may match TRBD1 or TRBD2 (5 bases each). V was shortened by 4 bases and J by 13 bases, with 26 bases between the two germline ends. Germline V CDR1 and CDR2: MGHRA, YSYEKL. The CDR3 is 16 amino acids. The CDR3 loop reads CASSLWEQGPRQDQFF. In nucleotides, the CDR3 is TGCGCCAGCAGCCTCTGGGAGCAGGGCCCTCGGCAGGACCAGTTCTTC.

On this clonotype: This may stem from a read error, because a much larger clone lies one nucleotide away. The rearrangement links TRBV13 to TRBJ2-3; no reliable D call. Germline CDR1 and CDR2: PRHDT and FYEKMQ (reference sequence). The CDR3 has 12 amino acids. The CDR3 reads CAGSFLQDTQYF. CDR3 in DNA: TGTGCCGGCAGCTTCCTACAAGATACGCAGTATTTT.

This clonotype was observed at least ten times. The J gene is TRBJ1-4, the V gene TRBV29-1; D is uncertain. CDR1 and CDR2 (germline): SQVTM, ANQGSEA. V was pared by 2 bases and J by 8 bases, with 9 bases between. The CDR3 consists of 12 residues. CDR3 sequence reads: CSVELQAEKLFF. DNA of the CDR3: TGCAGCGTTGAATTACAAGCCGAAAAACTGTTTTTT.

This clonotype ranks as medium-sized. This sequence joins TRBV27 and TRBJ2-1, with D possibly TRBD2 on 5 matching bases. V lost 5 bases and J lost 3, with 8 bases in between. CDR1 MNHEY and CDR2 SMNVEV come from the germline V gene (reference sequence). CDR3 length equals 13 residues. As DNA, the CDR3 is TGTGCCAGCAGTCCTACTAGCTACAATGAGCAGTTCTTC. Amino acid sequence: CASSPTSYNEQFF.

This clonotype was observed at least ten times. This chain's CDR3 is CSAREKLAGTTDTQYF. The CDR3 coding sequence is TGCAGTGCTAGAGAAAAACTAGCGGGAACCACAGATACGCAGTATTTT. The chain has TRBV20-1 and TRBJ2-3, with 10 positions matching TRBD2. Germline V gene lookup returns CDR1 DFQATT and CDR2 SNEGSKA (reference sequence). The junction had 5 bases not matched to a gene; V was cut back by 0 bases and J by 2 bases. The CDR3 length is 16 residues.

This clonotype is labeled as medium-sized. The V gene is TRBV7-6, the J gene TRBJ2-3; 9 nucleotides match TRBD1. CDR1 is SGHVS, CDR2 FNYEAQ, per germline. This CDR3 has 16 residues. Germline trimming cut 5 bases from V and 4 bases from J; bases unmatched to any gene: 10. CDR3 residues: CASSTDRGGSSDTQYF. CDR3 nucleotides: TGTGCCAGCAGCACGGACAGGGGAGGGTCGTCAGATACGCAGTATTTT.

This clonotype qualifies as medium-sized. The V and J genes are TRBV13 and TRBJ2-5; possible D gene TRBD1, 6 bases. The CDR3 extends over 14 amino acids. From germline, CDR1 is PRHDT and CDR2 FYEKMQ (reference sequence). Between the trimmed V and J ends, which lost 4 bases and 4 bases, there was a span of 13 bases. The CDR3 bases are TGTGCCAGCAGCTCACGGACAGCAGGAGAGACCCAGTACTTC. This codes for CASSSRTAGETQYF.

In its sample, this clonotype was seen once. The chain recombines TRBV27 with TRBJ2-1; D is perhaps TRBD2 (5 bases). V was trimmed by 7 bases and J by 5 bases, leaving 21 bases between them. The germline V gene encodes CDR1 MNHEY and CDR2 SMNVEV (reference sequence). The CDR3 loop spans 16 amino acids. CDR3 nucleotides: TGTGCCAGCACCACTAAAAGCGGACCCAGCCACAATGAGCAGTTCTTC. It translates to CASTTKSGPSHNEQFF.

This clonotype qualifies as medium-sized. The chain carries TRBV5-6 and TRBJ2-3; weak D call: TRBD2 (6 bases). The CDR3 runs to 15 residues. Per germline, CDR1 SGHDT and CDR2 YYEEEE. Trimming left V 0 bases short and J 4 bases short, with 12 bases between. In nucleotides, the CDR3 is TGTGCCAGCAGCTTGGTGGTTGGAGGGGCAGATACGCAGTATTTT. Amino acid sequence: CASSLVVGGADTQYF.

The rearrangement joins TRBV11-2 to TRBJ2-7, with no clear D. V was trimmed by 1 base and J by 3 bases, leaving 13 bases between them. This CDR3 spans 15 amino acids. Germline V gives CDR1 SGHAT, CDR2 FQNNGV. For the CDR3, the DNA is TGTGCCAGCAGCTTAGGGCCGGGCCCCTTCTACGAGCAGTACTTC. Translating gives CASSLGPGPFYEQYF.

By share, this clonotype ranks as medium-sized. The chain combines TRBV5-6 with TRBJ2-3; 7 bases fit TRBD2. Looked up from germline, CDR1 is SGHDT and CDR2 is YYEEEE. This CDR3 region has 15 residues. V lost 4 bases and J lost 1; bases outside the gene matches: 6. In nucleotides, the CDR3 is TGTGCCAGCAGCCAGGGAGGGGATGGCACAGATACGCAGTATTTT. Protein: CASSQGGDGTDTQYF. Full variable domain (remainder filled in from reference TRBV5-6 and TRBJ2-3): DAGVTQSPTHLIKTRGQQVTLRCSPKSGHDTVSWYQQALGQGPQFIFQYYEEEERQRGNFPDRFSGHQFPNYSSELNVNALLLGDSALYLCASSQGGDGTDTQYFGPGTRLTVL.

On this clonotype itself: A single base separates this from a much larger clone, so it may be a read error. This chain uses TRBV5-1 with TRBJ2-3; 13 nucleotides line up with TRBD2. Germline assignment: CDR1 SGHRS and CDR2 YFSETQ. CDR3 size: 15 residues. With 10 bases clipped from V and 4 bases from J, the junction kept 9 bases outside the gene matches. CDR3 amino acids: CAGSWTSGSADTQYF. Written as DNA, the CDR3 is TGCGCCGGCTCCTGGACTAGCGGGAGTGCAGATACGCAGTATTTT. Full variable domain (remainder filled in from reference TRBV5-1 and TRBJ2-3): KAGVTQTPRYLIKTRGQQVTLSCSPISGHRSVSWYQQTPGQGLQFLFEYFSETQRNKGNFPGRFSGRQFSNSRSEMNVSTLELGDSALYLCAGSWTSGSADTQYFGPGTRLTVL.

Judged by abundance, this clonotype is medium-sized. The V and J genes are TRBV30 and TRBJ2-7, with D unclear. With 5 bases removed from V and 3 bases from J, the gap between germline ends came to 8 bases. This CDR3 comprises 11 residues. In germline, CDR1 is GTSNPN, CDR2 SVGIG (reference sequence). CDR3 in DNA: TGTGCCTGGGGACCGGGCTACGAGCAGTACTTC. Protein: CAWGPGYEQYF.